The next 7 T cell receptor beta chains were all read from a single sample in a study of CD8 T cells in Susac syndrome. The RNA, about 0.45 to 1 ug, was put through reverse transcription using random hexamers. TCRdb used MiXCR to reprocess the immunoSEQ multiplex PCR reads, holding one entry per CDR3 protein. This sample has about 120,000 distinct CDR3 sequences, with roughly 93% found just once. Sequenced material: CD4+ T cells from PBMCs. These receptors all come from a human donor with multiple sclerosis.

CDR3 sequence (DNA): TGTGCCAGCAGTGAATTCGGACAGCCCTACGAGCAGTACTTC. Protein sequence: CASSEFGQPYEQYF. The chain is built from TRBV6-2 or TRBV6-3 and TRBJ2-7; possibly TRBD1 for D (6 bases). The V gene lost 5 bases and the J gene lost 2 bases, with 13 bases spanning the gap. This CDR3 contains 14 residues. Per the germline V gene, CDR1 is MNHEY and CDR2 is SVGEGT.

This clonotype was counted once. This chain connects TRBV5-4 to TRBJ2-3; the D call may be TRBD1 or TRBD2 (5 bases each). Germline V CDR1 and CDR2: SGHNT, YYREEE (reference sequence). CDR3 length equals 15 residues. V gave up 1 base and J gave up 4 bases, with 13 bases separating them. The CDR3 here is CASSLRAGSADTQYF. The CDR3 coding sequence is TGTGCCAGCAGCTTGCGGGCAGGGAGCGCAGATACGCAGTATTTT.

This clonotype appeared once. The chain uses TRBV28 and TRBJ1-5, with D tentatively TRBD1 (6 bases). The V end lost 4 bases, the J end lost 6 bases, and 16 bases lay between the germline ends. The CDR3 contains 15 residues. Germline V gene lookup returns CDR1 MDHEN and CDR2 SYDVKM. CDR3: CASSYSQGGGQPQHF. CDR3 sequence (DNA): TGTGCCAGCAGTTACTCACAGGGCGGCGGTCAGCCCCAGCATTTT.

In this sample, this clonotype turned up once. This chain joins TRBV6-5 and TRBJ1-5; a possible D gene is TRBD1 (6 bases). The V end was cut by 2 bases, the J end by 0 bases, with 8 bases between. The CDR3 loop spans 15 amino acids. CDR1 is MNHEY, CDR2 SVGAGI, per germline. The CDR3 sequence is CASSYTGNSNQPQHF. DNA of the CDR3: TGTGCCAGCAGTTACACAGGGAATAGCAATCAGCCCCAGCATTTT.

The chain links TRBV28 to TRBJ2-7, with 16 bases that match TRBD2. The CDR3 is 15 amino acids. CDR1 and CDR2 from the germline V gene are MDHEN and SYDVKM. The CDR3 loop is CGASGTSGGAHEQYF. CDR3 DNA sequence: TGTGGCGCGTCGGGGACTAGCGGGGGGGCCCACGAGCAGTACTTC.

The V call is TRBV20-1, the J call TRBJ1-5; D is unclear. CDR1 is DFQATT and CDR2 is SNEGSKA in the germline V gene (reference sequence). V was cut by 5 bases and J by 11 bases, with 22 bases left in between. The CDR3 is 14 residues long. Here the CDR3 DNA reads TGCAGTGCTTACGCCGGGCCTCCCGGGATGGCCCAGCATTTT. It translates to CSAYAGPPGMAQHF.

This chain links TRBV25-1 with TRBJ1-2; the D is unclear. Germline assignment: CDR1 MGHDK and CDR2 SYGVNS. V lost 4 bases and J 6 bases, leaving 12 bases between the germline ends. The CDR3 runs 13 residues. CDR3 in amino acids: CASSAGVTHGYTF. In DNA form, the CDR3 reads TGTGCCAGCAGTGCCGGAGTCACCCATGGCTACACCTTC.